This entry concerns a single T cell receptor (beta chain). This entry is derived from a study of blood T cell repertoires in COVID-19. Measured with immunoSEQ multiplex PCR; TCRdb has only the in-frame clones, and not every one. The table includes fewer than 3,000 clones, about nine tenths detected once. Germline V gene data show CDR1 as MNHEY and CDR2 as SMNVEV (reference sequence). The CDR3 contains 14 residues. V gave up 5 bases and J gave up 0 bases, with 9 bases separating them. The chain has TRBV27 and TRBJ2-3, with TRBD2 as a possible D gene (6 bases). The sequence was collected from an older man with active COVID-19. The sequenced sample consisted of peripheral blood. The CDR3 here is CASSARDSTDTQYF. DNA for the CDR3: TGTGCCAGCAGTGCGCGGGACAGCACAGATACGCAGTATTTT.